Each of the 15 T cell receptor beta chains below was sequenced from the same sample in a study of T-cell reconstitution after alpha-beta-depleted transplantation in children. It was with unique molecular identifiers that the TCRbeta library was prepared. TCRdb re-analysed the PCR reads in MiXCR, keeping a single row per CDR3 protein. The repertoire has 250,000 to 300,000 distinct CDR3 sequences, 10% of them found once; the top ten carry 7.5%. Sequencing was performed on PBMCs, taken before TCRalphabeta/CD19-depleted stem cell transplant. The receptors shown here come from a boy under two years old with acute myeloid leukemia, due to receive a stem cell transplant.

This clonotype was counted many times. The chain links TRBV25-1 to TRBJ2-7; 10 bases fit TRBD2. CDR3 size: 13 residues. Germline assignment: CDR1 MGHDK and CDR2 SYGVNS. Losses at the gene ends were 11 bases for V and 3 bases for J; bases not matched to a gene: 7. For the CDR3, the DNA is TGTGCCGCAGAACTAGCGGGGATCTACGAGCAGTACTTC. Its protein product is CAAELAGIYEQYF.

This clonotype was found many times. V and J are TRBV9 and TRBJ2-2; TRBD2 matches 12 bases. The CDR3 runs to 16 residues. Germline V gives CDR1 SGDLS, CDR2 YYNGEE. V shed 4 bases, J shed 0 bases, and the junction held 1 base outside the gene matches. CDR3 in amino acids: CASSRLAGANTGELFF. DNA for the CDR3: TGTGCCAGCAGCCGACTAGCGGGGGCGAACACCGGGGAGCTGTTTTTT.

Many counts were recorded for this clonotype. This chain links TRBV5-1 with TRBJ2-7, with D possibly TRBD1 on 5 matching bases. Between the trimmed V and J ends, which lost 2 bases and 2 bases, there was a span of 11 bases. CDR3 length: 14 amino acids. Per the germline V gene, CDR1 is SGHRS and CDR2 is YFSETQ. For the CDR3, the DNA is TGCGCCAGCAGCTTAGGGGATACTACCTACGAGCAGTACTTC. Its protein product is CASSLGDTTYEQYF.

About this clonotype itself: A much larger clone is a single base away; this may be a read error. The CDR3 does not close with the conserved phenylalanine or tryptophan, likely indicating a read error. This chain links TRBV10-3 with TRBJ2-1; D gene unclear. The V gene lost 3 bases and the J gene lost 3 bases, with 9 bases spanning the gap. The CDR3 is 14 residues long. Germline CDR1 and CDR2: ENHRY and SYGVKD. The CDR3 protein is CAISDGSFYNEQFC. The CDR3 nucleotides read TGTGCCATCAGTGACGGGTCTTTCTACAATGAGCAGTTCTGC.

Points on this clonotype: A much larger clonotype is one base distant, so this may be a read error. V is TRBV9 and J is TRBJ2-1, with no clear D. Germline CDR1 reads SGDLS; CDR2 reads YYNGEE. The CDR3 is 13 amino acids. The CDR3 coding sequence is TGTGCCAGCAGCGACCGAGCTTACAAGGAGCAGTTCTTC. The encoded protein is CASSDRAYKEQFF.

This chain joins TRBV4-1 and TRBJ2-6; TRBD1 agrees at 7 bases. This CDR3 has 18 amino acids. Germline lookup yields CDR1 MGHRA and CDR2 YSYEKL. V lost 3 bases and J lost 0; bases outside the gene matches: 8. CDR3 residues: CASSQSTGEASGANVLTF. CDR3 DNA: TGCGCCAGCAGCCAGTCAACAGGGGAAGCCTCTGGGGCCAACGTCCTGACTTTC.

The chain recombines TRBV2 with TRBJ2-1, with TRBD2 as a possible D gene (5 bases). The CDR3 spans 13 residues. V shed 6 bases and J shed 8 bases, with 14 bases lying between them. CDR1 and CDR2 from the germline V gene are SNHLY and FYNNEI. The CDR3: CASSDPRRDEQFF. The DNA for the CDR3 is TGTGCCAGCAGCGACCCCCGGCGGGATGAGCAGTTCTTC.

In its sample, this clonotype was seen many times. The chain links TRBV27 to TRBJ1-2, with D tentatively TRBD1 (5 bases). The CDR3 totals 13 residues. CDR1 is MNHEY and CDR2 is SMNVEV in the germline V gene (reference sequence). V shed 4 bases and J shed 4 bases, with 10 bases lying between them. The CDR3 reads CASSSGPFYGYTF. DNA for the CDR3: TGTGCCAGCAGTTCAGGGCCTTTCTATGGCTACACCTTC.

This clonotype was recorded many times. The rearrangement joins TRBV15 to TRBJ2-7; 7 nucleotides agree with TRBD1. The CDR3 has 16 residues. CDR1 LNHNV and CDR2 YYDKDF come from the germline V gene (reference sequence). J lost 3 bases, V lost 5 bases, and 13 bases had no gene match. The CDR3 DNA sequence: TGTGCCACCAGCGGGCACTCCGGGACAGTTAACTACGAGCAGTACTTC. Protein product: CATSGHSGTVNYEQYF.

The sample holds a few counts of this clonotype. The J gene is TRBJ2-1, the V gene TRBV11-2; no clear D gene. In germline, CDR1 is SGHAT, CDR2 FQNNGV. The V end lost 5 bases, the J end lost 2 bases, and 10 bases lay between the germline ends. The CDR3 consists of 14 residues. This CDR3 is CASSHYPTYNEQFF. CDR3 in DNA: TGTGCCAGCAGCCACTATCCGACCTACAATGAGCAGTTCTTC.

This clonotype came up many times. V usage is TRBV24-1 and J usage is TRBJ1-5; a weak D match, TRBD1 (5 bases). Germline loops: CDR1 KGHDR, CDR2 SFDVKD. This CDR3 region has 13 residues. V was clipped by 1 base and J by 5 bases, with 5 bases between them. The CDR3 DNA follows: TGTGCCACCAGTGATTTAGGGGATCAGCCCCAGCATTTT. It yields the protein CATSDLGDQPQHF.

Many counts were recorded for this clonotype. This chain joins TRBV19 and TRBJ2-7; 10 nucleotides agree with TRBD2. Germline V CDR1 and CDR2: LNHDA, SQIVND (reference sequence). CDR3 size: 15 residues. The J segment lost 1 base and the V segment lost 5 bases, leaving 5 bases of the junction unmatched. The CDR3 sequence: CASSFTSGISYEQYF. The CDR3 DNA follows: TGTGCCAGTAGTTTTACTAGCGGGATTTCCTACGAGCAGTACTTC.

Here the CDR3 reads CASSLGAGNTGELFF. In DNA form, the CDR3 reads TGTGCCAGCAGCTTAGGAGCAGGGAACACCGGGGAGCTGTTTTTT. The V and J genes are TRBV7-3 and TRBJ2-2; D uncertain. The V end lost 2 bases, the J end lost 1 base, and 8 bases lay between the germline ends. The CDR3 extends over 15 amino acids. CDR1 SGHTA and CDR2 FQGTGA come from the germline V gene.

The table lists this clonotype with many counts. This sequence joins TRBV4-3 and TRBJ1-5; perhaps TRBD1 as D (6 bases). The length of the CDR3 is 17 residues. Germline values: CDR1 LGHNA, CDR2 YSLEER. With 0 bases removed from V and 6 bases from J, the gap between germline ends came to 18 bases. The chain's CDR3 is CASSQDLFGTMSQPQHF. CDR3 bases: TGCGCCAGCAGCCAAGATCTTTTTGGGACAATGAGTCAGCCCCAGCATTTT.

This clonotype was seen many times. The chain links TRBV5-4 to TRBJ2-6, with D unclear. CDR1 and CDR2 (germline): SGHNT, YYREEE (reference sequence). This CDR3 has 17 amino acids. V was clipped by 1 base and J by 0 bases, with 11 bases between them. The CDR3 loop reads CASSLLTVLSGANVLTF. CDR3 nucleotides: TGTGCCAGCAGCTTGCTCACGGTTCTCTCTGGGGCCAACGTCCTGACTTTC.